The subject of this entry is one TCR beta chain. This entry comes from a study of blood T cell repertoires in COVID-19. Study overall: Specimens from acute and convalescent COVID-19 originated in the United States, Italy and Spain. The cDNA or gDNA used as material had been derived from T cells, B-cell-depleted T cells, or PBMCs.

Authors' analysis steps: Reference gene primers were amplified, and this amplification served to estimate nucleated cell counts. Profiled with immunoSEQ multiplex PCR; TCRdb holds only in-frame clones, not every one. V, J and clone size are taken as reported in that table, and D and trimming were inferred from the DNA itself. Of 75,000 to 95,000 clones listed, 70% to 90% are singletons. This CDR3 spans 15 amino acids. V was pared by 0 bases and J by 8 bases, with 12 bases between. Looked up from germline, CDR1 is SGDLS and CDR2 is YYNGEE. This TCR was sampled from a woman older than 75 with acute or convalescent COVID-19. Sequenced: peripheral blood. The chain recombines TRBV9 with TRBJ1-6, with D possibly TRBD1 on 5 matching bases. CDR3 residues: CASSVAQGWDSPLHF. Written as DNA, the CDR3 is TGTGCCAGCAGCGTAGCTCAGGGATGGGATTCACCCCTCCACTTT.